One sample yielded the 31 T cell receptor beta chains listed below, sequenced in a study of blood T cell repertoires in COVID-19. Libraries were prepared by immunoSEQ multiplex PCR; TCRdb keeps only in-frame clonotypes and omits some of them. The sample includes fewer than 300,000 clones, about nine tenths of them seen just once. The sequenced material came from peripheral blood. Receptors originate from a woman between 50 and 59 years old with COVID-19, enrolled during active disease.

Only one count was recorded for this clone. In DNA form, the CDR3 reads TGCGCCAGCAGCCAAGGGAGAATTGCCTCCTACGAGCAGTACTTC. It specifies CASSQGRIASYEQYF. The chain carries TRBV4-3 and TRBJ2-7; no firm D call. V was pared by 1 base and J by 0 bases, with 10 bases between. In germline, CDR1 is LGHNA, CDR2 YSLEER. The CDR3 is 15 residues long.

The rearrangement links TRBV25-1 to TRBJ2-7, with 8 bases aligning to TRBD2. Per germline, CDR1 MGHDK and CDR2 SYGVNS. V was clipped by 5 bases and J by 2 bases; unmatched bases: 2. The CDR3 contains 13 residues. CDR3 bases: TGTGCCAGCAGTCGGGGGGGGACCTACGAGCAGTACTTC. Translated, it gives CASSRGGTYEQYF.

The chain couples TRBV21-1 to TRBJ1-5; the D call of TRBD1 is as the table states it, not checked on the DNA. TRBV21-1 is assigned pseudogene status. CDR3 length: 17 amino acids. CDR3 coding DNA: TGTGCCAGCAGCACGGACATATCTCTAGATAGCAATCAGCCCCAGCATTTT. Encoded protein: CASSTDISLDSNQPQHF.

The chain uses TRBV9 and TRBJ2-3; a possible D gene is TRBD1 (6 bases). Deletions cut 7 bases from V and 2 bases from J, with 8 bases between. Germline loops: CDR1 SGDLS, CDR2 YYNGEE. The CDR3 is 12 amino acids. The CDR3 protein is CASEGVTDTQYF. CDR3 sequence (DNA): TGTGCCAGCGAGGGGGTCACAGATACGCAGTATTTT.

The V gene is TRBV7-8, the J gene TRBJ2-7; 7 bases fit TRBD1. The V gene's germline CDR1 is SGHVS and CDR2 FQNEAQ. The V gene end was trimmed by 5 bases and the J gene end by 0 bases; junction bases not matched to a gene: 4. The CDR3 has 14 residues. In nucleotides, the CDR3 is TGTGCCAGCAGCCGTACAGGGGCCTCCTACGAGCAGTACTTC. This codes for CASSRTGASYEQYF.

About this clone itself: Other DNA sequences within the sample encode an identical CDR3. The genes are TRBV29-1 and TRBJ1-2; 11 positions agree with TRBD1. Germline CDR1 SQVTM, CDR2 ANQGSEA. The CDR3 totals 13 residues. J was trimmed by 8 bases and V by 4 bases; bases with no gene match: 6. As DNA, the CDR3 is TGCAGCGTTGTCGGACAGGGGGCTTGGGGCTACACCTTC. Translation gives CSVVGQGAWGYTF.

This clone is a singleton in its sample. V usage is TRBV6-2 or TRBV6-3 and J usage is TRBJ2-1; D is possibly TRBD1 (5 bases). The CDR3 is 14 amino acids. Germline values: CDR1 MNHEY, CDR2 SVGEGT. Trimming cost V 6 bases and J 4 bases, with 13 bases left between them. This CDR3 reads CASSRQGVYNEQFF. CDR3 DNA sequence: TGTGCCAGCAGCAGACAAGGGGTATACAATGAGCAGTTCTTC.

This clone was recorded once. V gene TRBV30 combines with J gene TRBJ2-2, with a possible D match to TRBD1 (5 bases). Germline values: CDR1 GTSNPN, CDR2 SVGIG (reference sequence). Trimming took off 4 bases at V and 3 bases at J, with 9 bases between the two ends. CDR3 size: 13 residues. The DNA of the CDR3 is TGTGCCTGGACGACAGTCTACACCGGGGAGCTGTTTTTT. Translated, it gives CAWTTVYTGELFF.

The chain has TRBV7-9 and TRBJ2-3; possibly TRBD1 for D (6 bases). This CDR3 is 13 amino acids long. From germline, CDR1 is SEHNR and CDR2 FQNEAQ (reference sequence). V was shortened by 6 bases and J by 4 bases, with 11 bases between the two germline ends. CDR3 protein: CASRNPGADTQYF. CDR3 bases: TGTGCCAGCAGGAACCCAGGGGCAGATACGCAGTATTTT.

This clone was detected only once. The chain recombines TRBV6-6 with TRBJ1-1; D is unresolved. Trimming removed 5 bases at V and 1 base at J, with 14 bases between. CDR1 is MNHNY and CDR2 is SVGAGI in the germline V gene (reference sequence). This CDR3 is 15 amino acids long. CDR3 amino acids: CASSPIGRENTEAFF. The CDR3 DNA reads TGTGCCAGCAGTCCAATCGGTCGGGAGAACACTGAAGCTTTCTTT.

The CDR3 coding sequence is TGTGCCAGCAGCCAAGAGGCCAGGATCTCTGGAAACACCATATATTTT. Its translation: CASSQEARISGNTIYF. The J gene is TRBJ1-3, the V gene TRBV3-1 (or the pseudogene TRBV3-2); D call uncertain. The V end was cut by 0 bases, the J end by 0 bases, with 9 bases between. Germline CDR1 is LGHDT and CDR2 is YNNKEL (reference sequence). CDR3 length: 16 residues.

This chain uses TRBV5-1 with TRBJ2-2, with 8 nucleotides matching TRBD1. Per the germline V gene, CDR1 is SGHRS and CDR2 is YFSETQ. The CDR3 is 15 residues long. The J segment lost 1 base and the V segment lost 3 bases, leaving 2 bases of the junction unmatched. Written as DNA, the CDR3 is TGCGCCAGCAGCTACGGACAGGGGAACACCGGGGAGCTGTTTTTT. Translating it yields CASSYGQGNTGELFF.

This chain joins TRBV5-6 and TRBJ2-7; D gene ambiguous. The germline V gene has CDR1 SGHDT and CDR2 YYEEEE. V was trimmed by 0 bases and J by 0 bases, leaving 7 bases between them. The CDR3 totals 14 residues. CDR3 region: CASSLVRSSYEQYF. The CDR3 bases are TGTGCCAGCAGCTTGGTGCGAAGCTCCTACGAGCAGTACTTC.

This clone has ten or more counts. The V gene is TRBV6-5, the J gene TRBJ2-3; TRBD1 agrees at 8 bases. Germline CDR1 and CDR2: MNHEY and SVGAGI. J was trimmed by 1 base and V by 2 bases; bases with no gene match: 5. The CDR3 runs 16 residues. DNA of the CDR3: TGTGCCAGCAGTTACCCCCCGGGACAGGGCACAGATACGCAGTATTTT. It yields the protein CASSYPPGQGTDTQYF.

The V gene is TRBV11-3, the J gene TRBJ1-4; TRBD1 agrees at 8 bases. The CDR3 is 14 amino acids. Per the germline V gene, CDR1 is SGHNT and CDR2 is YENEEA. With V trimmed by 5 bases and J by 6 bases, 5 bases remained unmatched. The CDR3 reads CASSPGGGDEKLFF. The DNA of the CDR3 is TGTGCCAGCAGCCCAGGGGGCGGGGATGAAAAACTGTTTTTT.

The CDR3 loop reads CAWLSGNSYNEQFF. The CDR3 DNA reads as TGTGCCTGGCTAAGCGGGAACTCCTACAATGAGCAGTTCTTC. This sequence joins TRBV30 and TRBJ2-1, with 7 bases lining up with TRBD2. With 5 bases clipped from V and 0 bases from J, the junction kept 4 bases outside the gene matches. Germline assignment: CDR1 GTSNPN and CDR2 SVGIG (reference sequence). The CDR3 has 14 amino acids.

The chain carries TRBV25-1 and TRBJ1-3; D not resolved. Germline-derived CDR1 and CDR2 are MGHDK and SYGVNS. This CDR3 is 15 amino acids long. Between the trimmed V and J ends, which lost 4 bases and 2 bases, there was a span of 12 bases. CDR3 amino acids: CASSVNTGAGNTIYF. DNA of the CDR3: TGTGCCAGCAGTGTCAATACCGGGGCTGGAAACACCATATATTTT.

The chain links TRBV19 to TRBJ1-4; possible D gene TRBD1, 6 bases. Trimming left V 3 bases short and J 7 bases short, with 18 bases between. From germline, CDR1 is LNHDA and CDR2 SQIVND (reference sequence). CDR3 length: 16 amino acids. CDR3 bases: TGTGCCAGTAGTATGCCCTACGCACAGGGTGGTGAAAAACTGTTTTTT. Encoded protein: CASSMPYAQGGEKLFF.

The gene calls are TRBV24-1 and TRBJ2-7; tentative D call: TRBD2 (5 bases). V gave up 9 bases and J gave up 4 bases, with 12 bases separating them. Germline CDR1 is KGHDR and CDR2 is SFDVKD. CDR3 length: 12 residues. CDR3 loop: CATSHRGYEQYF. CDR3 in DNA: TGTGCCACCTCCCATCGGGGTTACGAGCAGTACTTC.

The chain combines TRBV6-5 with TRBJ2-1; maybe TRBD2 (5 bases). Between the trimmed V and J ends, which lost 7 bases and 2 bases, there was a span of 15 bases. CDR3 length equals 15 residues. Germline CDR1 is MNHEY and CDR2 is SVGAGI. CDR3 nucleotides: TGTGCCAGCACTGGTGCACGGGGAGCCTACAATGAGCAGTTCTTC. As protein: CASTGARGAYNEQFF.

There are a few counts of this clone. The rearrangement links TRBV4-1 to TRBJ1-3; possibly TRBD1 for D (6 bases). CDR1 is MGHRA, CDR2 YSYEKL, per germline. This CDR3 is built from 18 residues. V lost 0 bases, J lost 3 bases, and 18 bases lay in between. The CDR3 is CASSQDSKSTGFGNTIYF. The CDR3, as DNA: TGCGCCAGCAGCCAAGATTCGAAGTCTACAGGGTTTGGAAACACCATATATTTT.

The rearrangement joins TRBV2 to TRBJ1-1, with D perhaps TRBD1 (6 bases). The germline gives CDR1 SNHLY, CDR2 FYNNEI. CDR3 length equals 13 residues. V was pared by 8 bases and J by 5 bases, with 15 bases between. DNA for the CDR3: TGTGCCAGCGGAGCCTTGGGGGCGACTGAAGCTTTCTTT. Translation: CASGALGATEAFF.

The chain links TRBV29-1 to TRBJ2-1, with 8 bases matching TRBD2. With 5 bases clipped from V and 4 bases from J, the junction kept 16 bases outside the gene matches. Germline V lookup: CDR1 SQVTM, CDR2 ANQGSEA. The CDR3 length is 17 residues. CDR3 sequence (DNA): TGCAGCGTTCGAATGAGGAAGCGGGAGAAGTATTACAATGAGCAGTTCTTC. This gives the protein CSVRMRKREKYYNEQFF.

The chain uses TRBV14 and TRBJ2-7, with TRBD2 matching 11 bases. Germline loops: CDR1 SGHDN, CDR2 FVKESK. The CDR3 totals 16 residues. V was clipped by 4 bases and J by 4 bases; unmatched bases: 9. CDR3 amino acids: CASSLAPGLAVYEQYF. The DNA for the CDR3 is TGTGCCAGCAGCCTGGCTCCGGGACTAGCGGTGTACGAGCAGTACTTC. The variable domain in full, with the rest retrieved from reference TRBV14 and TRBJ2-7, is EAGVTQFPSHSVIEKGQTVTLRCDPISGHDNLYWYRRVMGKEIKFLLHFVKESKQDESGMPNNRFLAERTGGTYSTLKVQPAELEDSGVYFCASSLAPGLAVYEQYFGPGTRLTVT.

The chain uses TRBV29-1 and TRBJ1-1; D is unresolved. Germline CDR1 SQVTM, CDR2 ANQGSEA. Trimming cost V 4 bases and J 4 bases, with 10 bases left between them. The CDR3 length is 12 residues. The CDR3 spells CSVGGGSTEAFF. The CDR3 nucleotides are TGCAGCGTTGGAGGAGGAAGCACTGAAGCTTTCTTT. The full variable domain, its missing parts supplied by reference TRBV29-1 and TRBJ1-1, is SAVISQKPSRDICQRGTSLTIQCQVDSQVTMMFWYRQQPGQSLTLIATANQGSEATYESGFVIDKFPISRPNLTFSTLTVSNMSPEDSSIYLCSVGGGSTEAFFGQGTRLTVV.

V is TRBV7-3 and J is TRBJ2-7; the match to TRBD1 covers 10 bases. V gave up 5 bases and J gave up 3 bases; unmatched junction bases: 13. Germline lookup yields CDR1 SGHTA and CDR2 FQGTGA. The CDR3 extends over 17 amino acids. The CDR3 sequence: CASSPLAPGQGSYEQYF. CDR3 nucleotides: TGTGCCAGCAGCCCTCTTGCCCCGGGACAGGGGAGCTACGAGCAGTACTTC.

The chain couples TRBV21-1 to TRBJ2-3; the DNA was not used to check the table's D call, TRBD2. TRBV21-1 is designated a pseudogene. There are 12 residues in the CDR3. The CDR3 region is CATPRVFDTQYF. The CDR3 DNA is TGTGCCACCCCGCGGGTTTTCGATACGCAGTATTTT.

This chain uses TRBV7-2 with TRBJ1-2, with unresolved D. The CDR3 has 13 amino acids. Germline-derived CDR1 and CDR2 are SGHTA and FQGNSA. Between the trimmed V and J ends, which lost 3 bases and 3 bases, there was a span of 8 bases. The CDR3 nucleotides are TGTGCCAGCAGCTTTACGCGGGACTATGGCTACACCTTC. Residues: CASSFTRDYGYTF.

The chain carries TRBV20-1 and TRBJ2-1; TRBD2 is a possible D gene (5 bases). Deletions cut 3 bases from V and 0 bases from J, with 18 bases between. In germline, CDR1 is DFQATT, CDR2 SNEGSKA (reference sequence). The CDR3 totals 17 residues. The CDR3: CSASVLGGLSSYNEQFF. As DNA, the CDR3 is TGCAGTGCTAGTGTATTAGGAGGCCTAAGCTCCTACAATGAGCAGTTCTTC.

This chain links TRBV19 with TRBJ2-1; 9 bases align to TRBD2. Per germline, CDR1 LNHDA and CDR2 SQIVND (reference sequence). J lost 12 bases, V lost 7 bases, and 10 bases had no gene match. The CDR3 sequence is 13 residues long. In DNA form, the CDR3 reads TGTGCCAGTACTTCTAGCGGGGAGATCGCGCAGTTCTTC. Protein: CASTSSGEIAQFF.

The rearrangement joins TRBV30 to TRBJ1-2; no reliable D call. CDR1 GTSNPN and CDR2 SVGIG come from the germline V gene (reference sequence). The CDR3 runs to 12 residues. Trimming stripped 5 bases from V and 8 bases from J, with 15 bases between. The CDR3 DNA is TGTGCCTGGGACCCGGGTTGGTTCGGCTACACCTTC. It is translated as CAWDPGWFGYTF.